What follows are 19 T cell receptor beta chains derived from one specimen sequenced in a study of blood T cell repertoires in COVID-19. The protocol was immunoSEQ multiplex PCR, while the TCRdb copy is restricted to in-frame clones and leaves out a portion. This sample yields approximately 460,000 clones, of which 89% are seen a single time; roughly 0.84% belongs to the top ten. The specimen was peripheral blood. These receptor sequences come from a young man with COVID-19, enrolled during active disease.

V gene TRBV2 combines with J gene TRBJ2-7, with a possible D match to TRBD2 (6 bases). V gave up 6 bases and J gave up 2 bases, with 23 bases separating them. CDR1 is SNHLY, CDR2 FYNNEI, per germline. The CDR3 sequence is 17 residues long. CDR3 residues: CASSVLYLARTPYEQYF. The CDR3 nucleotides are TGTGCCAGCAGCGTGCTGTACCTAGCGAGAACCCCCTACGAGCAGTACTTC.

This clone appeared a single time. The chain couples TRBV19 to TRBJ1-1; the D gene is possibly TRBD1 (6 bases). V lost 4 bases to trimming and J lost 3 bases, with 21 bases between them. The CDR3 contains 17 residues. Germline lookup yields CDR1 LNHDA and CDR2 SQIVND (reference sequence). The CDR3, as DNA: TGTGCCAGTAGTACATACAACCCGGGACACGAGGACACTGAAGCTTTCTTT. Residues: CASSTYNPGHEDTEAFF.

The chain has TRBV9 and TRBJ2-1, with D perhaps matching TRBD2 (7 bases). V dropped 1 base and J dropped 0 bases, with 26 bases sitting between them. The CDR3 has 21 residues. Looked up from germline, CDR1 is SGDLS and CDR2 is YYNGEE. The CDR3 reads CASSVHSSWGGTRSSYNEQFF. The CDR3 nucleotides are TGTGCCAGCAGCGTACATTCATCCTGGGGGGGGACACGAAGCTCCTACAATGAGCAGTTCTTC.

The gene calls are TRBV6-5 and TRBJ1-2; maybe TRBD1 (6 bases). The CDR3 has 15 amino acids. Trimming took off 4 bases at V and 1 base at J, with 13 bases between the two ends. The V gene's germline CDR1 is MNHEY and CDR2 SVGAGI. The CDR3 region is CASSFSGDFNYGYTF. The CDR3, as DNA: TGTGCCAGCAGTTTTTCAGGGGATTTTAACTATGGCTACACCTTC.

The chain joins TRBV2 to TRBJ2-1, with a possible D match to TRBD2 (7 bases). The germline V gene encodes CDR1 SNHLY and CDR2 FYNNEI. V lost 11 bases, J lost 6 bases, and 11 bases lay in between. The CDR3 sequence is 11 residues long. DNA for the CDR3: TGTGCCCCCGGGGGGCCCAATGAGCAGTTCTTC. This sequence encodes CAPGGPNEQFF.

This chain connects TRBV12-3 or TRBV12-4 to TRBJ1-1, with no clear D. Trimming shortened V by 6 bases and J by 0 bases, and 8 bases separated the two germline ends. This CDR3 has 13 residues. Here the CDR3 reads CASSPRVNTEAFF. The CDR3 DNA reads as TGTGCCAGCAGCCCCCGGGTGAACACTGAAGCTTTCTTT.

This clone was found a few times. This chain uses TRBV9 with TRBJ2-2; D may be TRBD1 (6 bases). Per germline, CDR1 SGDLS and CDR2 YYNGEE. CDR3 length: 15 amino acids. The V end was cut by 3 bases, the J end by 1 base, with 10 bases between. CDR3 region: CASSATGLNTGELFF. CDR3 in DNA: TGTGCCAGCAGCGCAACAGGGTTGAACACCGGGGAGCTGTTTTTT.

The genes are TRBV7-3 and TRBJ2-1; 8 positions agree with TRBD1. Losses at the gene ends were 3 bases for V and 9 bases for J; bases not matched to a gene: 7. CDR1 SGHTA and CDR2 FQGTGA come from the germline V gene. The CDR3 is 14 amino acids. The CDR3 sequence: CASSFSQGAFEQFF. CDR3 DNA: TGTGCCAGCAGCTTTTCCCAGGGGGCGTTTGAGCAGTTCTTC.

The rearrangement joins TRBV6-5 to TRBJ1-1; the match to TRBD1 covers 7 bases. The CDR3 runs 15 residues. Germline CDR1 reads MNHEY; CDR2 reads SVGAGI. V was clipped by 2 bases and J by 5 bases; unmatched bases: 8. In DNA form, the CDR3 reads TGTGCCAGCAGTTACCCGGACAGGAGAGGAACTGAAGCTTTCTTT. Translating it yields CASSYPDRRGTEAFF.

The chain has TRBV6-1 and TRBJ2-1, with D possibly matching TRBD1 (5 bases). Germline V lookup: CDR1 MNHNS, CDR2 SASEGT. V lost 2 bases and J lost 7, with 12 bases in between. This CDR3 spans 14 amino acids. The CDR3 DNA is TGTGCCAGCAGTGAAAATCAGGGCAGGAATGAGCAGTTCTTC. This encodes CASSENQGRNEQFF.

The V gene is TRBV6-5, the J gene TRBJ1-1; D call uncertain. Trimming removed 0 bases at V and 11 bases at J, with 10 bases between. Germline V CDR1 and CDR2: MNHEY, SVGAGI. This CDR3 contains 12 residues. The CDR3 DNA reads as TGTGCCAGCAGTTACTCTGGTCGGAGGGCTTTCTTT. Encoded protein: CASSYSGRRAFF.

The chain is built from TRBV25-1 and TRBJ1-1; possibly TRBD1 for D (6 bases). The CDR3 length is 15 residues. Trimming shortened V by 4 bases and J by 5 bases, and 17 bases separated the two germline ends. Germline V lookup: CDR1 MGHDK, CDR2 SYGVNS. The CDR3 DNA is TGTGCCAGCAGTGGGGAGGGCAGGGGAAAAACTGAAGCTTTCTTT. It codes for CASSGEGRGKTEAFF.

V usage is TRBV5-1 and J usage is TRBJ2-3; 10 bases are a match to TRBD1. The CDR3 length is 16 residues. J lost 1 base, V lost 0 bases, and 2 bases had no gene match. Germline V gene sequence: CDR1 SGHRS, CDR2 YFSETQ. The CDR3 reads CASSLDGTGGTDTQYF. CDR3 DNA: TGCGCCAGCAGCTTGGATGGGACAGGGGGCACAGATACGCAGTATTTT.

The chain employs TRBV2 and TRBJ2-2, with D possibly TRBD1 on 6 matching bases. V was shortened by 6 bases and J by 4 bases, with 9 bases between the two germline ends. This CDR3 comprises 13 residues. CDR1 is SNHLY, CDR2 FYNNEI, per germline. CDR3 sequence (DNA): TGTGCCAGCAGGACAGGACTCACCGGGGAGCTGTTTTTT. This gives the protein CASRTGLTGELFF.

The chain uses TRBV18 and TRBJ2-7; 8 nucleotides align to TRBD1. The CDR3 runs to 16 residues. The germline V gene encodes CDR1 KGHSH and CDR2 LQKENI. The V segment lost 3 bases and the J segment 4 bases; nucleotides outside the gene matches: 11. DNA of the CDR3: TGTGCCAGCTCACCGGGCCAGGGGGCCCTACCTTACGAGCAGTACTTC. Translation gives CASSPGQGALPYEQYF. The entire variable domain, with the rest obtained from reference TRBV18 and TRBJ2-7, is as follows: NAGVMQNPRHLVRRRGQEARLRCSPMKGHSHVYWYRQLPEEGLKFMVYLQKENIIDESGMPKERFSAEFPKEGPSILRIQQVVRGDSAAYFCASSPGQGALPYEQYFGPGTRLTVT.

V is TRBV3-1 (or the pseudogene TRBV3-2) and J is TRBJ2-7; no firm D call. The germline V gene encodes CDR1 LGHDT and CDR2 YNNKEL (reference sequence). The CDR3 runs 14 residues. Trimming removed 3 bases at V and 0 bases at J, with 9 bases between. CDR3 bases: TGTGCCAGCAGCCACAGACAACCCTCCTACGAGCAGTACTTC. Protein sequence: CASSHRQPSYEQYF.

The chain uses TRBV11-2 and TRBJ2-5; TRBD2 aligns across 8 bases. The CDR3 length is 15 residues. Germline V gene lookup returns CDR1 SGHAT and CDR2 FQNNGV. After removal of 5 bases from V and 5 bases from J, the junction contained 10 bases not matched to a gene. CDR3 protein: CASSPFTGGGETQYF. The CDR3 DNA reads TGTGCCAGCAGCCCATTCACGGGAGGGGGGGAGACCCAGTACTTC.

The J gene is TRBJ1-1, the V gene TRBV5-1; possible D gene TRBD1, 5 bases. V was shortened by 0 bases and J by 1 base, with 7 bases between the two germline ends. CDR3 length: 14 residues. Germline CDR1 reads SGHRS; CDR2 reads YFSETQ. The CDR3 protein is CASSLEQGNTEAFF. The CDR3 coding sequence is TGCGCCAGCAGCTTGGAGCAGGGGAACACTGAAGCTTTCTTT.

V and J are TRBV5-4 and TRBJ2-2, with D hard to call. The CDR3 length is 16 residues. Per germline, CDR1 SGHNT and CDR2 YYREEE (reference sequence). The V end lost 0 bases, the J end lost 0 bases, and 9 bases lay between the germline ends. The CDR3 bases are TGTGCCAGCAGCTTGGCCACGGGTTCGAACACCGGGGAGCTGTTTTTT. Protein: CASSLATGSNTGELFF.